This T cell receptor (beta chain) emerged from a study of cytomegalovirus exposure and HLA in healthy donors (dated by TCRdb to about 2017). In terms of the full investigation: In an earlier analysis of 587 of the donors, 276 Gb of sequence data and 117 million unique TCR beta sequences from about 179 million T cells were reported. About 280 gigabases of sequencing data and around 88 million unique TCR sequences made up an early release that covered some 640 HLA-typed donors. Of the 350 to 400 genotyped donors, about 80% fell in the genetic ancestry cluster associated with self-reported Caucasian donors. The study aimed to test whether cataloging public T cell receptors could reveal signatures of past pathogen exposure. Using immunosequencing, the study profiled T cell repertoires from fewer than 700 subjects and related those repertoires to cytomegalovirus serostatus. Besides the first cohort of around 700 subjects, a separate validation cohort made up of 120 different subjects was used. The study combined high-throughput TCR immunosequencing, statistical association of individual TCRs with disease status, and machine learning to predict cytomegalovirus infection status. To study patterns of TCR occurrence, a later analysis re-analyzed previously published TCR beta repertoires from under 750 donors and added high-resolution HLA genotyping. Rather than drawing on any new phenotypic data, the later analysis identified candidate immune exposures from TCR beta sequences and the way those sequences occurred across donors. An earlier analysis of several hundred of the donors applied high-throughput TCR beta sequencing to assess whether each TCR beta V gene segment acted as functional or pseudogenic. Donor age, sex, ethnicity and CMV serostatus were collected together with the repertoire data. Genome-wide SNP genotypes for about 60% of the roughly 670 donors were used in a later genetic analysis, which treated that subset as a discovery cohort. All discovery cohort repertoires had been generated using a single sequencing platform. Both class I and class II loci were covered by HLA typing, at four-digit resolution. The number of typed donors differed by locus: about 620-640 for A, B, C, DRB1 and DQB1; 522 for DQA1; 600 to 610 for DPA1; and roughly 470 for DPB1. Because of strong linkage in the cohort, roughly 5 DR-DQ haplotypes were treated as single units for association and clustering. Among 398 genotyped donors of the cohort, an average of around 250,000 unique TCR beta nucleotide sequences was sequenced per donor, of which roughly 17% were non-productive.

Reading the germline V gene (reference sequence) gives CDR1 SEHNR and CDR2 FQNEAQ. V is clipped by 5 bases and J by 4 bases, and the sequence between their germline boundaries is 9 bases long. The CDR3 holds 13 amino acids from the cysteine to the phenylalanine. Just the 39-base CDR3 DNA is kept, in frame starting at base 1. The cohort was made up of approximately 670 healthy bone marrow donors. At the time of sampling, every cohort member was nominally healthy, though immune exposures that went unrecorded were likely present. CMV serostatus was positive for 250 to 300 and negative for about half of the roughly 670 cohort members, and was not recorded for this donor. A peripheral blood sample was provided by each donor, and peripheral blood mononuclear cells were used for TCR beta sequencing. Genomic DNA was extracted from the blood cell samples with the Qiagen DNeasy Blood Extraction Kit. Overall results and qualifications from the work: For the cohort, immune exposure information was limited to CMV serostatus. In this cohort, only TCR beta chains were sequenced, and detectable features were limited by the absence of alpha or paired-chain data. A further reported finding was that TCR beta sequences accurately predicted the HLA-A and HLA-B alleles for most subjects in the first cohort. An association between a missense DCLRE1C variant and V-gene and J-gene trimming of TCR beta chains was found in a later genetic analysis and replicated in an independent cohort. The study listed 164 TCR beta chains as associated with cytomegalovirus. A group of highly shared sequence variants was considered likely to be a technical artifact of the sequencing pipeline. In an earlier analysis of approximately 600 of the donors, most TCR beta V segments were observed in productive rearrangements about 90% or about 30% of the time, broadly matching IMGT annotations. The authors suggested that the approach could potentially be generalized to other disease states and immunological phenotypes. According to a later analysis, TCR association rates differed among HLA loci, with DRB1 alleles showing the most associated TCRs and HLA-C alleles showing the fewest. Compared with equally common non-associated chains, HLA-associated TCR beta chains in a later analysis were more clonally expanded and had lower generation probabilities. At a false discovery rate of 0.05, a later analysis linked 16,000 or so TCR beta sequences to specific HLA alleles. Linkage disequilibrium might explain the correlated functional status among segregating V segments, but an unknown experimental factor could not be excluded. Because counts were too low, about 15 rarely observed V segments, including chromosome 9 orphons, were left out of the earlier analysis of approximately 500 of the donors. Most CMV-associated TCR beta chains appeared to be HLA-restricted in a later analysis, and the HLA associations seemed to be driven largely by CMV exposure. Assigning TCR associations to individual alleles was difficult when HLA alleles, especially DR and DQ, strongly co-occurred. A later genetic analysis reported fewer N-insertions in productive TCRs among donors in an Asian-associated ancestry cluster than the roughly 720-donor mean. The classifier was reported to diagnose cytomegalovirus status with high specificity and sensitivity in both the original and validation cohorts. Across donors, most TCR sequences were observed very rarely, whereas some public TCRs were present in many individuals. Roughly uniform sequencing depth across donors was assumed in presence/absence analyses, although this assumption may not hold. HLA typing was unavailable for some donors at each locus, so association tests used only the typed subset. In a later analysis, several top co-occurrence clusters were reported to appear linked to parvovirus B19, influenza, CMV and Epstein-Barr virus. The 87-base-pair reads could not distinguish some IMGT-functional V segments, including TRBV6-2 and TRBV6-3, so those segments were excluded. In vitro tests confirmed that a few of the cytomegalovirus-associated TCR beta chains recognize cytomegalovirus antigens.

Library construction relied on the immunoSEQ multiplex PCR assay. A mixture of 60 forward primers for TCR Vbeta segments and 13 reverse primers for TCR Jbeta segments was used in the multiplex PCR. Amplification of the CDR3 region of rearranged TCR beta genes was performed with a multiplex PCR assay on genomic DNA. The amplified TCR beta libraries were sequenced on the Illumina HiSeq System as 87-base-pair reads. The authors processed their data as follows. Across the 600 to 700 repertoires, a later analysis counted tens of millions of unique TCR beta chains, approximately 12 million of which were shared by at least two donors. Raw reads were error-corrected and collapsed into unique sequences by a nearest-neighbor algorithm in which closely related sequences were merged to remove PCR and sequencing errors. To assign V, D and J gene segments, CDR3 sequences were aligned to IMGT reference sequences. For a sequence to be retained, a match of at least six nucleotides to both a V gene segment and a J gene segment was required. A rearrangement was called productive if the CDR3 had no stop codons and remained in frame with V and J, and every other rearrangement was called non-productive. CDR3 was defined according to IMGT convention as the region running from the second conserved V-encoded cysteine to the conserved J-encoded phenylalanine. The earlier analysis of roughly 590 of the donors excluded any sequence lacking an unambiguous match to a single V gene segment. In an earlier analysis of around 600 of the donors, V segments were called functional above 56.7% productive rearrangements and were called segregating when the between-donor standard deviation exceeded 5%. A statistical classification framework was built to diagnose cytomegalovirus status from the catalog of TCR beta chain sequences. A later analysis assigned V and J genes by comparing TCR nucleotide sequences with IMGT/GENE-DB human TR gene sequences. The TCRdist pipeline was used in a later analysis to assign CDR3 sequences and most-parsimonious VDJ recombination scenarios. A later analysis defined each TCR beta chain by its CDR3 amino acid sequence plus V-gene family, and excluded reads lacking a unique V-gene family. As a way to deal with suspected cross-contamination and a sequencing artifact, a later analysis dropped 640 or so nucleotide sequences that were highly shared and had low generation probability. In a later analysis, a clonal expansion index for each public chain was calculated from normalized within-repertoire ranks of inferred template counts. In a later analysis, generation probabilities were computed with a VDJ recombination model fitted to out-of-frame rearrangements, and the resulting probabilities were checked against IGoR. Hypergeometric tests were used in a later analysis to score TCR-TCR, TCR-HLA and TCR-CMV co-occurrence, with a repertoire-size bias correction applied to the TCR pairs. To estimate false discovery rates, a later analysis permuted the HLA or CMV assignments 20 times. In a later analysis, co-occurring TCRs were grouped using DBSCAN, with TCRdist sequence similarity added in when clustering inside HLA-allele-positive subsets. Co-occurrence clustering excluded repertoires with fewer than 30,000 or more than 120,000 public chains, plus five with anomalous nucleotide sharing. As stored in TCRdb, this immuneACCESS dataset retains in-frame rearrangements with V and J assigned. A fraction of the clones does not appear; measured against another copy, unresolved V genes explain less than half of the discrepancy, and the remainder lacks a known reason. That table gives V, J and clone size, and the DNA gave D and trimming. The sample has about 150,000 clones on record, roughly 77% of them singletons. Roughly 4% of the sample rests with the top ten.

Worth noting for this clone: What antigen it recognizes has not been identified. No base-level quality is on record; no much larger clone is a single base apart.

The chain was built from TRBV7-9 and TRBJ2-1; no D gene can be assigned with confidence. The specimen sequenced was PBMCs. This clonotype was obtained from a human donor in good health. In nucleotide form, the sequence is TGTGCCAGCAGCCCCAATCCATACAATGAGCAGTTCTTC. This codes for CASSPNPYNEQFF.